These 12 T cell receptor beta chains were sequenced from one sample in a study of T cells in Graves' hyperthyroidism and ophthalmopathy (dated by TCRdb to about 2019). Receptor libraries were prepared by multiplex PCR. The data were produced on an Illumina HiSeq 2000. The TCR beta CDR3 regions were amplified from the RNA transcripts. A first-round RT-PCR of the TCR CDR3 used the HTBI primer set with the Qiagen OneStep RT-PCR kit. TCRdb ran its own pipeline on the public reads, namely fastp trimming at Q25 and MiXCR clone calling, and kept in-frame beta chains. Every distinct CDR3 protein forms one entry, paired with its most common genes and DNA. The sample contains under 600,000 distinct CDR3 sequences, around 16% of them found a single time. The top ten hold 2.5% to 4% of the sample. The specimen was blood. All receptors derive from a woman between 40 and 55 years old with Graves' ophthalmopathy.

The chain has TRBV7-3 and TRBJ2-2; 11 positions agree with TRBD2. The CDR3 consists of 16 residues. Looked up from germline, CDR1 is SGHTA and CDR2 is FQGTGA. With V trimmed by 5 bases and J by 10 bases, 12 bases remained unmatched. The CDR3 sequence is CASSHVLAGGPMELFF. The DNA for the CDR3 is TGTGCCAGCAGCCACGTTTTAGCGGGAGGGCCGATGGAGCTGTTTTTT. Filled out from reference TRBV7-3 and TRBJ2-2, the complete variable domain reads GAGVSQTPSNKVTEKGKYVELRCDPISGHTALYWYRQSLGQGPEFLIYFQGTGAADDSGLPNDRFFAVRPEGSVSTLKIQRTERGDSAVYLCASSHVLAGGPMELFFGEGSRLTVL.

A few counts support this clonotype. This chain joins TRBV12-3 or TRBV12-4 and TRBJ2-5, with TRBD2 matching 8 bases. With V trimmed by 2 bases and J by 7 bases, 12 bases remained unmatched. The CDR3 covers 16 residues. The DNA of the CDR3 is TGTGCCAGCAGTTTATTGGGCTCGGCCAGCGGGGGGACCCAGTACTTC. Translation gives CASSLLGSASGGTQYF.

The CDR3 here is CASSQEQETQYF. The CDR3 nucleotides read TGTGCCAGCAGCCAAGAACAAGAGACCCAGTACTTC. This sequence joins TRBV3-1 and TRBJ2-5, with D hard to call. The CDR3 contains 12 residues. The V gene lost 0 bases and the J gene lost 2 bases, with 1 base spanning the gap. Germline CDR1 is LGHDT and CDR2 is YNNKEL (reference sequence).

This clonotype was observed at least ten times. The chain joins TRBV7-2 to TRBJ2-7; 9 nucleotides match TRBD2. With 5 bases clipped from V and 7 bases from J, the junction kept 6 bases outside the gene matches. CDR1 is SGHTA and CDR2 is FQGNSA in the germline V gene. CDR3 length: 13 amino acids. The CDR3 region is CASSTAGGGEQYF. Written as DNA, the CDR3 is TGTGCCAGCAGCACGGCGGGGGGGGGGGAGCAGTACTTC. Filled out from reference TRBV7-2 and TRBJ2-7, the complete variable domain reads GAGVSQSPSNKVTEKGKDVELRCDPISGHTALYWYRQSLGQGLEFLIYFQGNSAPDKSGLPSDRFSAERTGGSVSTLTIQRTQQEDSAVYLCASSTAGGGEQYFGPGTRLTVT.

This clonotype was seen a handful of times. The chain employs TRBV5-5 and TRBJ2-3; the D gene is possibly TRBD2 (6 bases). The CDR3 loop spans 15 amino acids. Germline CDR1 reads SGHKS; CDR2 reads YYEKEE (reference sequence). V gave up 0 bases and J gave up 0 bases, with 8 bases separating them. CDR3 nucleotide sequence: TGTGCCAGCAGCTTGGTGGAGGGTAGCACAGATACGCAGTATTTT. This translates into CASSLVEGSTDTQYF.

V is TRBV7-8 and J is TRBJ2-2, with 10 bases identical to TRBD2. Germline CDR1 is SGHVS and CDR2 is FQNEAQ. The CDR3 runs 16 residues. J gave up 1 base and V 5 bases, and 4 bases lay outside the gene matches. DNA for the CDR3: TGTGCCAGCAGCCAAACTAGCGGGATGAACACCGGGGAGCTGTTTTTT. Protein sequence: CASSQTSGMNTGELFF.

In DNA, the CDR3 is TGTGCCAGCAGTACACAGGGGGGTGGCTACAATGAGCAGTTCTTC. The encoded protein is CASSTQGGGYNEQFF. The gene calls are TRBV6-1 and TRBJ2-1; TRBD1 aligns across 8 bases. CDR1 is MNHNS, CDR2 SASEGT, per germline. The ends lost 5 bases at V and 3 bases at J; junction bases unmatched: 6. The CDR3 has 15 amino acids.

This clonotype was recorded many times. The J gene is TRBJ2-2, the V gene TRBV2, with a weak D call TRBD2 (5 bases). The germline CDR1 and CDR2 sequences are SNHLY and FYNNEI. This CDR3 is 15 amino acids long. V was cut by 4 bases and J by 7 bases, with 16 bases left in between. The CDR3 DNA follows: TGTGCCAGCAGTGTAACGGGGAGAGGGTTCGGGGAGCTGTTTTTT. Its protein is CASSVTGRGFGELFF.

This clonotype was counted between two and nine times. The chain has TRBV5-1 and TRBJ2-1; possibly TRBD2 for D (5 bases). Deletions cut 4 bases from V and 3 bases from J, with 14 bases between. CDR3 length: 15 amino acids. The germline V gene has CDR1 SGHRS and CDR2 YFSETQ. The CDR3 region is CASSLEARDYNEQFF. DNA for the CDR3: TGCGCCAGCAGCCTGGAGGCGAGGGACTACAATGAGCAGTTCTTC.

Only a few counts were recorded for this clonotype. The rearrangement uses TRBV18 and TRBJ2-1, with TRBD1 identical over 9 bases. The CDR3 covers 15 residues. The V and J ends lost 3 bases and 3 bases, in that order; junction bases with no gene match: 3. CDR1 KGHSH and CDR2 LQKENI come from the germline V gene. The CDR3 here is CASSPEDRGYNEQFF. DNA of the CDR3: TGTGCCAGCTCACCTGAGGACAGGGGCTACAATGAGCAGTTCTTC.

This clonotype was detected ten times or more. J is TRBJ2-1 and V is TRBV12-3 or TRBV12-4; no definite D call. Trimming cost V 6 bases and J 4 bases, with 16 bases left between them. This CDR3 spans 15 amino acids. The CDR3 nucleotides read TGTGCCAGCAGACAATACATGAACAATTACAATGAGCAGTTCTTC. Its protein product is CASRQYMNNYNEQFF.

This clonotype was observed at least ten times. The gene calls are TRBV3-1 and TRBJ2-1; tentative D call: TRBD1 (6 bases). Germline values: CDR1 LGHDT, CDR2 YNNKEL (reference sequence). The CDR3 has 17 residues. The ends were cut back, 0 bases at V and 6 bases at J, with 18 bases in the middle. The CDR3 sequence is CASSQEEGLRGGNEQFF. The CDR3 DNA reads TGTGCCAGCAGCCAAGAAGAAGGGCTTCGAGGGGGCAATGAGCAGTTCTTC.